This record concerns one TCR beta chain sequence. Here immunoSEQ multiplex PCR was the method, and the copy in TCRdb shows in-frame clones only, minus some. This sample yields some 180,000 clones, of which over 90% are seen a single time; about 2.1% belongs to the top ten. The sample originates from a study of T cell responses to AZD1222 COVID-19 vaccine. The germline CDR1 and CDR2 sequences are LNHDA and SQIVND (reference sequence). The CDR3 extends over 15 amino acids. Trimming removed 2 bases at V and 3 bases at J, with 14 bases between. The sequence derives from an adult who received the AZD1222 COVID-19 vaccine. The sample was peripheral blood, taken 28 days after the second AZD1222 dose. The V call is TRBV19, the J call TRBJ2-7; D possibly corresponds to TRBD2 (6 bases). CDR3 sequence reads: CASSISQLGSYEQYF. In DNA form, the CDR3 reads TGTGCCAGTAGTATATCCCAGCTCGGGAGCTACGAGCAGTACTTC.